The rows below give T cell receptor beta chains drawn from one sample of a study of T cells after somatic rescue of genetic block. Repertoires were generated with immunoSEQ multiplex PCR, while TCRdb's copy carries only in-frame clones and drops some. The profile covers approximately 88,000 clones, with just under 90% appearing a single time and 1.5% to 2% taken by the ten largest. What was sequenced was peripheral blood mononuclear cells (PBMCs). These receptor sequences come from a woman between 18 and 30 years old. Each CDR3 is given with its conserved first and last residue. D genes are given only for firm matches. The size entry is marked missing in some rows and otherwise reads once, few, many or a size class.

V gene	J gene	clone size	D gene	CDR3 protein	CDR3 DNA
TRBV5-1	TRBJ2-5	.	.	CASSIRQPSLQETQYF	TGCGCCAGCAGCATCAGACAGCCAAGCCTCCAAGAGACCCAGTACTTC
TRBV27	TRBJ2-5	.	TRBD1	CASSPRGFGETQYF	TGTGCCAGCAGTCCCAGGGGGTTCGGAGAGACCCAGTACTTC
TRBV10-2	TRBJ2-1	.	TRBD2	CASSLGTSGLGEQFF	TGCGCCAGCAGCCTCGGGACTAGCGGGTTGGGGGAGCAGTTCTTC
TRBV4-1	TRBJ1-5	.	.	CASSQGWGNQPQHF	TGCGCCAGCAGCCAAGGGTGGGGAAATCAGCCCCAGCATTTT
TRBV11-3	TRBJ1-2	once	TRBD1	CASSLDQGRGLPYGYTF	TGTGCCAGCAGCTTAGATCAGGGCAGGGGGCTTCCCTATGGCTACACCTTC
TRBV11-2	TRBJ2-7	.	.	CASSLARGAISSYEQYF	TGTGCCAGCAGCTTAGCCAGGGGCGCGATTAGCTCCTACGAGCAGTACTTC
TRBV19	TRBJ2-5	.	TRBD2	CASQLTSGRRETQYF	TGTGCCAGTCAGTTGACTAGCGGGAGGAGAGAGACCCAGTACTTC
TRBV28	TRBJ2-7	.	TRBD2	CASSRTSGSTYEQYF	TGTGCCAGCAGCCGGACTAGCGGGAGCACCTACGAGCAGTACTTC
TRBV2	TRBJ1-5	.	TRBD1	CASRPDRGSNQPQHF	TGTGCCAGCAGACCCGACAGGGGGAGCAATCAGCCCCAGCATTTT
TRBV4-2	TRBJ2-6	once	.	CATRAPGTSNSGANVLTF	TGTGCCACGCGAGCCCCCGGGACAAGCAACTCTGGGGCCAACGTCCTGACTTTC
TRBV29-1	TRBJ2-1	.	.	CSVDRSSYNEQFF	TGCAGCGTCGACAGGAGCTCCTACAATGAGCAGTTCTTC
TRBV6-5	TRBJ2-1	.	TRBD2	CASSPTSLGLEQFF	TGTGCCAGCAGCCCGACTAGCCTAGGTTTAGAGCAGTTCTTC
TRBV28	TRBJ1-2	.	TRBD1	CASSSRQGYGYTF	TGTGCCAGCAGTTCTAGACAGGGCTATGGCTACACCTTC
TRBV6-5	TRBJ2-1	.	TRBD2	CASSYLLSGRTNEQFF	TGTGCCAGCAGTTATCTCCTTAGCGGGAGAACCAATGAGCAGTTCTTC
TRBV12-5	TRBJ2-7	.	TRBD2	CASGLHPIGRAAEQYF	TGTGCTAGTGGTTTGCACCCTATCGGGAGGGCCGCCGAGCAGTACTTC
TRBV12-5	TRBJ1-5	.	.	CASGLVEVRPTIYSNQPQHF	TGTGCTAGTGGTTTGGTAGAGGTCAGACCAACAATCTATAGCAATCAGCCCCAGCATTTT